One sample yielded the 9 T cell receptor beta chains listed below, sequenced in a study of T cells after yellow fever vaccination. TCRdb re-called the 5' RACE reads through MiXCR, storing one row per CDR3 protein. This table holds about 360,000 distinct CDR3 sequences, 6.2% found once. Sequencing was performed on PBMCs, taken 5 days after the yellow fever booster vaccination. Source of these receptors: a young man who received the YFV17D yellow fever vaccine.

This clonotype was seen repeatedly, ten times or more. This chain connects TRBV6-5 to TRBJ2-7; D may be TRBD1 (6 bases). The CDR3 is 19 amino acids. Trimming removed 0 bases at V and 0 bases at J, with 21 bases between. The germline gives CDR1 MNHEY, CDR2 SVGAGI. As DNA, the CDR3 is TGTGCCAGCAGTTACTCGAGCTCAGGGTACCGGGACAACTCCTACGAGCAGTACTTC. Encoded protein: CASSYSSSGYRDNSYEQYF.

The V gene is TRBV29-1, the J gene TRBJ2-7; a possible D gene is TRBD2 (7 bases). Trimming cost V 4 bases and J 3 bases, with 13 bases left between them. The CDR3 is made up of 13 amino acids. The germline CDR1 and CDR2 sequences are SQVTM and ANQGSEA. The DNA for the CDR3 is TGCAGCGTTGGCGGGGGCGGGGGCTACGAGCAGTACTTC. Its protein is CSVGGGGGYEQYF.

This clonotype was counted only a few times. The chain couples TRBV14 to TRBJ2-1; D might be TRBD1 (6 bases). This CDR3 region has 13 residues. The germline V gene encodes CDR1 SGHDN and CDR2 FVKESK. V was shortened by 1 base and J by 9 bases, with 10 bases between the two germline ends. The CDR3 bases are TGTGCCAGCAGCCAAGCACCAGGGGTTGAGCAGTTCTTC. Protein: CASSQAPGVEQFF.

This clonotype showed up just a few times. This chain links TRBV15 with TRBJ2-7; tentatively, D is TRBD1 (6 bases). Germline V lookup: CDR1 LNHNV, CDR2 YYDKDF (reference sequence). Trimming took off 2 bases at V and 4 bases at J, with 12 bases between the two ends. The CDR3 loop spans 14 amino acids. CDR3 region: CATSRQGLGYEQYF. Written as DNA, the CDR3 is TGTGCCACCAGCAGACAGGGGCTTGGGTACGAGCAGTACTTC.

The V and J genes are TRBV11-2 and TRBJ2-1; D possibly corresponds to TRBD2 (6 bases). The V and J ends lost 5 bases and 2 bases respectively, with 13 bases between them. Germline V CDR1 and CDR2: SGHAT, FQNNGV. The CDR3 sequence is 15 residues long. Written as DNA, the CDR3 is TGTGCCAGCAGCACATACAGGACTACCTACAATGAGCAGTTCTTC. Encoded protein: CASSTYRTTYNEQFF.

This clonotype was recorded a few times. The V and J genes are TRBV24-1 and TRBJ2-1; no reliable D call. The CDR3 extends over 16 amino acids. Germline V gives CDR1 KGHDR, CDR2 SFDVKD. Trimming stripped 4 bases from V and 6 bases from J, with 18 bases between. The CDR3 DNA reads as TGTGCCACCAGTGACCAGAAGGCCCCCCTCCCCAATGAGCAGTTCTTC. Translating gives CATSDQKAPLPNEQFF.

Details on this clonotype: A much larger clone differs from this one at a single base, so this may be a read error. The genes are TRBV20-1 and TRBJ1-5, with unresolved D. CDR1 is DFQATT, CDR2 SNEGSKA, per germline (reference sequence). The CDR3 is made up of 16 amino acids. V shed 1 base and J shed 0 bases, with 13 bases lying between them. CDR3 sequence: CSARVRTSNSNQPQHF. CDR3 coding DNA: TGCAGTGCTAGAGTCAGGACGAGTAATAGCAATCAGCCCCAGCATTTT.

Only a few counts were recorded for this clonotype. The V call is TRBV15, the J call TRBJ1-5; the D is unclear. The CDR3 spans 15 residues. Per germline, CDR1 LNHNV and CDR2 YYDKDF (reference sequence). V dropped 2 bases and J dropped 0 bases, with 8 bases sitting between them. CDR3 sequence: CATSRKRDSNQPQHF. The CDR3 coding sequence is TGTGCCACCAGCAGAAAAAGGGATAGCAATCAGCCCCAGCATTTT.

This clonotype came up a few times. The chain has TRBV6-1 and TRBJ2-7, with 11 bases lining up with TRBD1. The CDR3 has 16 amino acids. CDR1 and CDR2 (germline): MNHNS, SASEGT. After removal of 5 bases from V and 5 bases from J, the junction contained 11 bases not matched to a gene. CDR3 in DNA: TGTGCCAGCAGTAAACCTCGGACAGGGGGCAACAACGAGCAGTACTTC. Translating it yields CASSKPRTGGNNEQYF.